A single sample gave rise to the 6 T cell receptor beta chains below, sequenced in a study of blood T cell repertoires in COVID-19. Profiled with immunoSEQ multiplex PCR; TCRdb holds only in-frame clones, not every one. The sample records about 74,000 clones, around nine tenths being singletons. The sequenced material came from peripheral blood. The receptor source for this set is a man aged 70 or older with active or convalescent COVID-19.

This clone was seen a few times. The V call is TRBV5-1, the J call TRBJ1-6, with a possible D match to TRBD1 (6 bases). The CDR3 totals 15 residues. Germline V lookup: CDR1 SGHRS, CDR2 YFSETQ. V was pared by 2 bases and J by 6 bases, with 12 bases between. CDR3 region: CASSFGQRINSPLHF. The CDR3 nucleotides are TGCGCCAGCAGCTTCGGACAGAGGATTAATTCACCCCTCCACTTT. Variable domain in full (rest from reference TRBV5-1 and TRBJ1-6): KAGVTQTPRYLIKTRGQQVTLSCSPISGHRSVSWYQQTPGQGLQFLFEYFSETQRNKGNFPGRFSGRQFSNSRSEMNVSTLELGDSALYLCASSFGQRINSPLHFGNGTRLTVT.

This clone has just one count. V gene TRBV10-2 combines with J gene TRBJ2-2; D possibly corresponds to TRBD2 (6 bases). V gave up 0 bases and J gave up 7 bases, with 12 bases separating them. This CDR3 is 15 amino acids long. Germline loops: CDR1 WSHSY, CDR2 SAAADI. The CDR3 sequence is CASSESGGLSGELFF. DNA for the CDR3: TGCGCCAGCAGTGAGTCCGGGGGACTCAGCGGGGAGCTGTTTTTT.

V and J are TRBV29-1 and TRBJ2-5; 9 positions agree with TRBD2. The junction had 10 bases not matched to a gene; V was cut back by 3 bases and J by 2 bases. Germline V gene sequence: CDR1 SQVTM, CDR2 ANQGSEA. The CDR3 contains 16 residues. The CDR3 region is CSVDGVSGSGQETQYF. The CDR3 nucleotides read TGCAGCGTTGATGGGGTTAGCGGGAGTGGACAAGAGACCCAGTACTTC.

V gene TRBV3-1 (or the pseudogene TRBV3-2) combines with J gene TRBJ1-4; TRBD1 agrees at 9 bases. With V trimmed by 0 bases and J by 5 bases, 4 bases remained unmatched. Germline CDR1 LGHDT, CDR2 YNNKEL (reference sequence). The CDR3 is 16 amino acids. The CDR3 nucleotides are TGTGCCAGCAGCCAAGATATAGACAGGGGGAATGAAAAACTGTTTTTT. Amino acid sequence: CASSQDIDRGNEKLFF.

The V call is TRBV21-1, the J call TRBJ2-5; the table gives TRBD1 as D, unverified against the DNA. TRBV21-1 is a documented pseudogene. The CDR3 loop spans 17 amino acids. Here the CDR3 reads CASTGTGQWGGQETQYF. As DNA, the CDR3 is TGTGCCAGCACCGGGACAGGGCAATGGGGTGGGCAAGAGACCCAGTACTTC.

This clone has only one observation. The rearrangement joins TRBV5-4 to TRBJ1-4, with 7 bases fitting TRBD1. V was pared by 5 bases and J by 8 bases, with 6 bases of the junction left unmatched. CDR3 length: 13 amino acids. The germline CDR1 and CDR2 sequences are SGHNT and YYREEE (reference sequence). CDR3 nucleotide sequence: TGTGCCAGCAGTTGGACAGGCGAAGAAAAACTGTTTTTT. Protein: CASSWTGEEKLFF.